This TCR beta chain emerged from a study of CD8 T cells in ankylosing spondylitis. Study findings and constraints: Disease-associated clones were reportedly significantly overrepresented in matched ankylosing spondylitis synovial fluid.

This clonotype occurred many times. Its antigen remains unknown. The CDR3 covers 14 residues. Germline CDR1 reads SGDLS; CDR2 reads YYNGEE. V dropped 4 bases and J dropped 6 bases, with 15 bases sitting between them. 5'-RACE, quantitative and with molecular barcodes, yielded the TCR beta libraries. TCRdb called the 5' RACE reads again in MiXCR, with one record for every CDR3 protein. The table includes tens of thousands of distinct CDR3 sequences, around 2.9% detected once. The receptor comes from a male donor with ankylosing spondylitis or in good health (not recorded which). The chain links TRBV9 to TRBJ2-3, with D perhaps matching TRBD2 (6 bases). Sequenced sample: blood, either unsorted or a sorted T cell fraction (not recorded which). The CDR3 sequence: CASSPRLVKDTQYF. CDR3 nucleotides: TGTGCCAGCAGCCCTCGACTAGTCAAGGATACGCAGTATTTT.